This T cell receptor beta chain was identified in a study of ipilimumab plus nivolumab after autologous stem cell transplantation. Study details: Patients received a median of about 5 ipilimumab and 8 or 9 nivolumab doses.

Dosing: nivolumab 3 mg/kg IV, weeks 1, 4, 7, 10, then every two weeks to week 26. Only in-frame clones appear in the TCRdb table, and some are missing; sequencing was by immunoSEQ multiplex PCR. The sample has 20,000 to 30,000 clones; about 82% are singletons. CDR3 size: 14 residues. Germline CDR1 reads ENHRY; CDR2 reads SYGVKD. Losses at the gene ends were 2 bases for V and 4 bases for J; bases not matched to a gene: 5. The sequence was collected from a male donor with diffuse large B-cell lymphoma. The rearrangement links TRBV10-3 to TRBJ2-7, with 7 bases fitting TRBD1. The specimen was PBMCs, collected in a trial of ipilimumab plus nivolumab as post-transplant consolidation. The CDR3 sequence is CAISEARQGYEQYF. The CDR3 nucleotides are TGTGCCATCAGTGAGGCCCGACAGGGATACGAGCAGTACTTC.